These T cell receptor beta chains were read from a single sample in a study of CD8 T cells in Susac syndrome. TCRdb reprocessed the immunoSEQ multiplex PCR reads via MiXCR and lists one record per CDR3 protein. The table shows just over 300,000 distinct CDR3 sequences, with approximately 90% occurring only once. Source material: CD4+ T cells from PBMCs. The receptors originated from a human donor with multiple sclerosis. Both conserved end residues are part of each CDR3. The D gene is left open where the match is weak. Clone size is not always given. Where it is, it says once, few, many or a class for expanded clones.

j_call d_call v_call clone_size cdr3_nt cdr3_aa
TRBJ2-2 . TRBV6-1 once TGTGCCAGCAGTGAAGAAGGTCAGCGAGGTCGAAACACCGGGGAGCTGTTTTTT CASSEEGQRGRNTGELFF
TRBJ1-5 TRBD1 TRBV23-1 . TGCGCCAGCAGTCAATGGGGGACAGGGGGTTACCGCCCAGGGCTCAAGCCCAACAATCAGCCCCAGCATTTT CASSQWGTGGYRPGLKPNNQPQHF
TRBJ1-5 . TRBV14 . TGTGCCAGCAGCCAAGGCCGAACCGAATATAGCAATCAGCCCCAGCATTTT CASSQGRTEYSNQPQHF
TRBJ1-2 . TRBV2 . TGTGCCAGCAACCAGGAGTACTATGGCTACACCTTC CASNQEYYGYTF
TRBJ1-1 . TRBV12-3/TRBV12-4 once TGTGCCAGCAGCTACTCCCCGGAAGCTTTCTTT CASSYSPEAFF
TRBJ2-1 TRBD1 TRBV9 . TGTGCCAGCAGCGTAGAGGGACAGGGTAGAGTTGAGCAGTTCTTC CASSVEGQGRVEQFF
TRBJ1-1 . TRBV29-1 once TGCAGCGTGACCGGGACGGGAACTGAAGCTTTCTTT CSVTGTGTEAFF
TRBJ2-1 TRBD2 TRBV10-3 . TGTGCCATCAGTGGGGCGGCGAGACTAGCGGATTACAATGAGCAGTTCTTC CAISGAARLADYNEQFF
TRBJ2-1 TRBD2 TRBV12-3/TRBV12-4 . TGTGCCAGCAGTTTTAAAGGAGCGGGGGGCGCCTCCTACAATGAGCAGTTCTTC CASSFKGAGGASYNEQFF
TRBJ2-3 . TRBV29-1 . TGCAGCGCCGGAACCGCCCGAGCCACAGATACGCAGTATTTT CSAGTARATDTQYF
TRBJ2-3 . TRBV18 . TGTGCCAGCTCACGTCACGGGGGCACAGATACGCAGTATTTT CASSRHGGTDTQYF
TRBJ2-7 . TRBV6-1 . TGTGCCAGCAGCCGAAGACCGGGACAAGCCCCGGTCTACGAGCAGTACTTC CASSRRPGQAPVYEQYF
TRBJ2-1 TRBD2 TRBV12-3/TRBV12-4 . TGTGCCAGCAGACCCAACTATGGGGGGGGCAATGAGCAGTTCTTC CASRPNYGGGNEQFF
TRBJ1-3 . TRBV10-3 . TGTGCCATCACCCGGGACACTGGAAACACCATATATTTT CAITRDTGNTIYF
TRBJ2-2 TRBD1 TRBV13 . TGTGCCAGCAGCTCCCTCCTACAAAGGACAGGGAGGATGGCCGGGGAGCTGTTTTTT CASSSLLQRTGRMAGELFF
TRBJ1-1 . TRBV29-1 . TGCAGCGTTGTTATGTGGCAGCTGAACACTGAAGCTTTCTTT CSVVMWQLNTEAFF
TRBJ2-1 . TRBV20-1 . TGCAGTGCGTCAAGCTCCTACAATGAGCAGTTCTTC CSASSSYNEQFF
TRBJ1-2 . TRBV6-2/TRBV6-3 . TGTGCCAGCTGCTCCAACCTCGACAGGCCCTATGGCTACACCTTC CASCSNLDRPYGYTF
TRBJ1-2 . TRBV7-2 . TGTGCCAGCAGCTTAGCTTCGTCAGGCAACTATGGCTACACCTTC CASSLASSGNYGYTF
TRBJ2-5 . TRBV5-5 . TGTGCCAGCAGCTTGGTGGCTCCAGAGACCCAGTACTTC CASSLVAPETQYF
TRBJ2-3 TRBD2 TRBV15 . TGTGCCACCAGCAGAGATAGTCGGGAGGAGAGTTCAGATACGCAGTATTTT CATSRDSREESSDTQYF
TRBJ2-1 . TRBV29-1 . TGCAGCGTTGCGGGTTACAATGAGCAGTTCTTC CSVAGYNEQFF
TRBJ1-6 TRBD1 TRBV18 . TGTGCCAGCTCACAGGACAGGAAAAATTCACCCCTCCACTTT CASSQDRKNSPLHF
TRBJ1-5 . TRBV24-1 . TGTGCCACCAGTGATTTGGGGGCAGGGGATCAGCCCCAGCATTTT CATSDLGAGDQPQHF
TRBJ2-1 TRBD2 TRBV4-3 . TGCGCCAGCAGCCAAGATCGGACTAGCGGCACCTACAATGAGCAGTTCTTC CASSQDRTSGTYNEQFF
TRBJ2-3 . TRBV5-1 . TGCGCCAGCAGCTTTGTAGCTGGGACACCCACAGATACGCAGTATTTT CASSFVAGTPTDTQYF
TRBJ2-3 . TRBV11-2 once TGTGCCAGCAGCCCTAGACTAGGATGGAATACGCAGTATTTT CASSPRLGWNTQYF
TRBJ2-3 . TRBV12-5 . TGTGCTAGTGGACGGGGGCACACAGATACGCAGTATTTT CASGRGHTDTQYF
TRBJ2-1 TRBD2 TRBV3-1 . TGTGCCAGCAGCCCTCAGGGTAGCGGGAGGAACAATGAGCAGTTCTTC CASSPQGSGRNNEQFF
TRBJ2-1 . TRBV12-3/TRBV12-4 . TGTGCCAGCACCCAGGGGAGCGGGGATCTTCCCTACAATGAGCAGTTCTTC CASTQGSGDLPYNEQFF
TRBJ2-1 TRBD1 TRBV5-1 . TGCGCCAGCAGCCTCCGGGACAGGGGGATCCGAAGGTCCTACAATGAGCAGTTCTTC CASSLRDRGIRRSYNEQFF
TRBJ1-5 . TRBV6-6 . TGTGCCAGCAGTTACGAGCTCATTCAGCCCCAGCATTTT CASSYELIQPQHF
TRBJ1-4 . TRBV30 . TGTGCCTGGAGTTTGGCGGGACGTAATGAAAAACTGTTTTTT CAWSLAGRNEKLFF
TRBJ2-1 . TRBV20-1 . TGCAGTGCTCGAGGGGTCCTCCATTCGGCCAATGAGCAGTTCTTC CSARGVLHSANEQFF
TRBJ2-2 . TRBV19 . TGTGCCAGTAGTGCTGCGGCTCGGGGGAACACCGGGGAGCTGTTTTTT CASSAAARGNTGELFF
TRBJ1-2 TRBD1 TRBV20-1 . TGCAGTGCCTCGGAGGGGGCGGCAATTGGCTACACCTTC CSASEGAAIGYTF
TRBJ1-2 . TRBV7-3 . TGTGCCAGCAGCATAAAGTCGGACACAAGAGACTATGGCTACACCTTC CASSIKSDTRDYGYTF
TRBJ2-3 TRBD2 TRBV30 . TGTGCCTGGAGTAAACTAGCGGGAGGAATAGATACGCAGTATTTT CAWSKLAGGIDTQYF
TRBJ1-1 . TRBV7-2 . TGTGCCAGCAGCCTTACGGGATGGCGAGGTGCTTTCTTT CASSLTGWRGAFF
TRBJ2-6 . TRBV12-3/TRBV12-4 . TGTGCCAGCAGTTCTCCCCGGGGCACTGGGGCCAACGTCCTGACTTTC CASSSPRGTGANVLTF
TRBJ1-6 TRBD1 TRBV10-3 . TGTGCCATCAGTGAGACAGGGGGGAATTCACCCCTCCACTTT CAISETGGNSPLHF
TRBJ1-5 . TRBV12-3/TRBV12-4 . TGTGCCAGCAGTTCCACGGTCAATCAGCCCCAGCATTTT CASSSTVNQPQHF
TRBJ1-4 . TRBV7-2 . TGTGCCAGCAGCCGACTGATCGACTCCGGGGGACTGTTTTTT CASSRLIDSGGLFF
TRBJ2-5 TRBD1 TRBV29-1 . TGCAGCGTTCCGGGACAGGGGCGGGGGACCCAGTACTTC CSVPGQGRGTQYF
TRBJ1-2 . TRBV12-3/TRBV12-4 . TGTGCCAGCAGTTTCGTGTATCGAAGCTCCCGGCCATCGGGAGGCTACACCTTC CASSFVYRSSRPSGGYTF
TRBJ1-6 . TRBV20-1 . TGCAGTGCTAGAGACAGGGGTTTGCCCTATAATTCACCCCTCCACTTT CSARDRGLPYNSPLHF
TRBJ2-7 TRBD1 TRBV12-3/TRBV12-4 . TGTGCCAGCAGTAAATCGACAGGGTCCCCCTCATACGAGCAGTACTTC CASSKSTGSPSYEQYF
TRBJ2-5 . TRBV20-1 . TGCAGTGCTGGCCTCATTACGGAGACCCAGTACTTC CSAGLITETQYF
TRBJ2-7 TRBD2 TRBV15 . TGTGCCACCAGCCGAGTAACCTTTGGACTAGCGGGCTCCTACGAGCAGTACTTC CATSRVTFGLAGSYEQYF
TRBJ1-6 . TRBV15 . TGTGCCACCAGCAGCCCTGCCCGGGATTCACCCCTCCACTTT CATSSPARDSPLHF
TRBJ1-5 TRBD1 TRBV20-1 . TGCAGTGCTAGAAGGACAGGGGTAGGCAATCAGCCCCAGCATTTT CSARRTGVGNQPQHF